These 29 T cell receptor beta chains originate from one sample sequenced in a study of blood T cell repertoires in COVID-19. Sequenced by immunoSEQ multiplex PCR; TCRdb stores in-frame clones only, minus some. Found here are 400,000 to 450,000 clones, about 91% of them singletons; the top ten hold roughly 12%. Sequenced input: peripheral blood. The receptors were gathered from a woman aged 50 to 65 with COVID-19, enrolled during active disease.

This clone was seen only once. V and J are TRBV30 and TRBJ2-2, with D possibly being TRBD1 (6 bases). Germline CDR1 is GTSNPN and CDR2 is SVGIG (reference sequence). The CDR3 is 16 residues long. Trimming removed 1 base at V and 0 bases at J, with 12 bases between. The CDR3 DNA reads TGTGCCTGGAGTGGGGTGGCAGGGGCGAACACCGGGGAGCTGTTTTTT. Translating it yields CAWSGVAGANTGELFF.

The J gene is TRBJ2-7, the V gene TRBV6-2 or TRBV6-3, with 9 bases lining up with TRBD1. V trimming: 6 bases; J trimming: 3 bases; junction bases outside the gene matches: 12. CDR1 is MNHEY and CDR2 is SVGEGT in the germline V gene. The CDR3 contains 16 residues. The DNA for the CDR3 is TGTGCCAGCAGCCCTAATCCGGGACAGGGAAGCTACGAGCAGTACTTC. It is translated as CASSPNPGQGSYEQYF.

This sequence joins TRBV2 and TRBJ1-2, with a weak D call TRBD1 (6 bases). V was pared by 9 bases and J by 8 bases, with 19 bases between. Germline V lookup: CDR1 SNHLY, CDR2 FYNNEI. The CDR3 spans 13 residues. The CDR3 DNA sequence: TGTGCCAGTAAGCCAGGACAGCCCAGGGGCTACACCTTC. It translates to CASKPGQPRGYTF.

The V call is TRBV27, the J call TRBJ1-5; 9 nucleotides line up with TRBD1. The germline V gene encodes CDR1 MNHEY and CDR2 SMNVEV (reference sequence). V shed 6 bases, J shed 4 bases, and the junction held 7 bases outside the gene matches. This CDR3 has 15 residues. The CDR3 loop reads CASSLQGTGNQPQHF. CDR3 bases: TGTGCCAGCAGCCTGCAAGGGACAGGGAATCAGCCCCAGCATTTT.

This clone was found a few times. The chain links TRBV9 to TRBJ2-3; D may be TRBD2 (6 bases). The V gene's germline CDR1 is SGDLS and CDR2 YYNGEE. This CDR3 spans 15 amino acids. V dropped 4 bases and J dropped 6 bases, with 18 bases sitting between them. Here the CDR3 reads CASSPLLEGWDTQYF. The CDR3 region has the DNA TGTGCCAGCAGCCCCCTCTTGGAGGGCTGGGATACGCAGTATTTT. The full variable domain, rest sourced from reference TRBV9 and TRBJ2-3, is DSGVTQTPKHLITATGQRVTLRCSPRSGDLSVYWYQQSLDQGLQFLIQYYNGEERAKGNILERFSAQQFPDLHSELNLSSLELGDSALYFCASSPLLEGWDTQYFGPGTRLTVL.

V is TRBV5-1 and J is TRBJ1-2; no reliable D call. CDR1 is SGHRS and CDR2 is YFSETQ in the germline V gene. This CDR3 region has 15 residues. Trimming shortened V by 4 bases and J by 1 base, and 14 bases separated the two germline ends. The CDR3 coding sequence is TGCGCCAGCAGCCCCTCTTGGCCGATTAACTATGGCTACACCTTC. Translation gives CASSPSWPINYGYTF.

The chain combines TRBV20-1 with TRBJ1-6; tentatively, D is TRBD1 (5 bases). Trimming removed 3 bases at V and 7 bases at J, with 7 bases between. The CDR3 runs 12 residues. Per the germline V gene, CDR1 is DFQATT and CDR2 is SNEGSKA (reference sequence). CDR3: CSASQGNSPLHF. The CDR3 DNA follows: TGCAGTGCTAGTCAGGGAAATTCACCCCTCCACTTT.

The chain links TRBV27 to TRBJ1-2, with D possibly TRBD1 on 6 matching bases. The germline CDR1 and CDR2 sequences are MNHEY and SMNVEV (reference sequence). The CDR3 sequence is 17 residues long. Trimming cost V 5 bases and J 0 bases, with 19 bases left between them. The CDR3 loop is CASSRRTDPVANYGYTF. The CDR3, as DNA: TGTGCCAGCAGTCGGAGGACAGATCCGGTCGCTAACTATGGCTACACCTTC.

The chain carries TRBV3-1 (or the pseudogene TRBV3-2) and TRBJ1-2; 9 nucleotides line up with TRBD1. CDR3 length equals 14 residues. CDR1 is LGHDT, CDR2 YNNKEL, per germline (reference sequence). J gave up 8 bases and V 4 bases, and 8 bases lay outside the gene matches. CDR3 residues: CASSPGQGEEGYTF. The CDR3 region has the DNA TGTGCCAGCAGCCCGGGACAGGGAGAGGAGGGCTACACCTTC.

The V gene is TRBV5-1, the J gene TRBJ2-1; D is perhaps TRBD2 (6 bases). The V end lost 0 bases, the J end lost 8 bases, and 15 bases lay between the germline ends. The CDR3 runs to 15 residues. Germline V lookup: CDR1 SGHRS, CDR2 YFSETQ. CDR3 residues: CASSLEGTVEYEQFF. Here the CDR3 DNA reads TGCGCCAGCAGCTTGGAGGGGACTGTAGAGTATGAGCAGTTCTTC. The full variable domain, with the rest looked up from reference TRBV5-1 and TRBJ2-1, is KAGVTQTPRYLIKTRGQQVTLSCSPISGHRSVSWYQQTPGQGLQFLFEYFSETQRNKGNFPGRFSGRQFSNSRSEMNVSTLELGDSALYLCASSLEGTVEYEQFFGPGTRLTVL.

J is TRBJ2-3 and V is TRBV18; 9 bases are a match to TRBD2. CDR3 length: 15 amino acids. Germline CDR1 KGHSH, CDR2 LQKENI. V lost 2 bases and J lost 2; bases outside the gene matches: 2. As DNA, the CDR3 is TGTGCCAGCTCACCAGCGGGGGGGTCCACAGATACGCAGTATTTT. Its protein product is CASSPAGGSTDTQYF.

V and J are TRBV19 and TRBJ1-2, with 7 bases fitting TRBD1. Germline assignment: CDR1 LNHDA and CDR2 SQIVND (reference sequence). V shed 7 bases and J 8 bases; nucleotides not matched to a gene: 13. This CDR3 comprises 14 residues. CDR3 in amino acids: CASKPQRGLRGYTF. The CDR3 nucleotides are TGTGCCAGTAAACCTCAGAGGGGGCTCCGCGGCTACACCTTC.

This chain uses TRBV19 with TRBJ2-7; D call uncertain. Deletions cut 3 bases from V and 0 bases from J, with 6 bases between. The CDR3 totals 13 residues. The germline V gene has CDR1 LNHDA and CDR2 SQIVND (reference sequence). CDR3 sequence (DNA): TGTGCCAGTAGTATTACTAACTCCTACGAGCAGTACTTC. Protein product: CASSITNSYEQYF.

This clone turned up a few times. This rearrangement joins TRBV6-6 to TRBJ1-1; 7 bases agree with TRBD1. V was pared by 5 bases and J by 7 bases, with 4 bases of the junction left unmatched. Germline assignment: CDR1 MNHNY and CDR2 SVGAGI (reference sequence). The length of the CDR3 is 12 residues. The CDR3 sequence is CASSPGDSEAFF. DNA of the CDR3: TGTGCCAGCAGTCCCGGGGACAGTGAAGCTTTCTTT.

This chain uses TRBV30 with TRBJ1-1; D is uncertain. The CDR3 has 11 amino acids. Germline CDR1 is GTSNPN and CDR2 is SVGIG (reference sequence). Deletions cut 1 base from V and 8 bases from J, with 8 bases between. The CDR3 sequence: CAWSGRVEAFF. CDR3 DNA: TGTGCCTGGAGTGGGAGGGTAGAAGCTTTCTTT.

CDR3 DNA sequence: TGTGCCAGCAGCTTACAGGGTTTGTTGGAGCCCCAGCATTTT. Protein product: CASSLQGLLEPQHF. The chain uses TRBV7-8 and TRBJ1-5; TRBD1 is a possible D gene (5 bases). V was clipped by 2 bases and J by 8 bases, with 13 bases between them. The CDR3 length is 14 residues. Germline lookup yields CDR1 SGHVS and CDR2 FQNEAQ.

This chain joins TRBV5-1 and TRBJ1-2, with TRBD1 as a possible D gene (6 bases). Germline CDR1 and CDR2: SGHRS and YFSETQ. The CDR3 length is 12 residues. The V end was cut by 4 bases, the J end by 4 bases, with 8 bases between. The CDR3 spells CASSQTGYGYTF. The DNA for the CDR3 is TGCGCCAGCAGCCAGACAGGCTATGGCTACACCTTC.

This clone turned up a few times. The chain couples TRBV27 to TRBJ1-2, with D hard to call. The CDR3 length is 14 residues. Germline CDR1 and CDR2: MNHEY and SMNVEV (reference sequence). V gave up 1 base and J gave up 4 bases, with 10 bases separating them. In DNA form, the CDR3 reads TGTGCCAGCAGTTTATGGAAAGGGAGCTATGGCTACACCTTC. Translating gives CASSLWKGSYGYTF.

The chain recombines TRBV7-3 with TRBJ1-1; D might be TRBD1 (6 bases). CDR1 is SGHTA, CDR2 FQGTGA, per germline. The V end lost 3 bases, the J end lost 4 bases, and 15 bases lay between the germline ends. CDR3 length equals 15 residues. The CDR3 here is CASSFSSGVGTEAFF. The CDR3 nucleotides are TGTGCCAGCAGCTTTAGTTCAGGGGTGGGCACTGAAGCTTTCTTT.

The chain links TRBV6-1 to TRBJ2-7; D might be TRBD1 (6 bases). The CDR3 totals 13 residues. CDR1 is MNHNS and CDR2 is SASEGT in the germline V gene. Trimming removed 4 bases at V and 2 bases at J, with 9 bases between. The CDR3 DNA is TGTGCCAGCAGTGGAGGACAGCCCTACGAGCAGTACTTC. Translating gives CASSGGQPYEQYF.

This clone occurred once. The chain is built from TRBV25-1 and TRBJ1-1; D remains ambiguous. The CDR3 consists of 14 residues. Looked up from germline, CDR1 is MGHDK and CDR2 is SYGVNS. V lost 3 bases and J 8 bases, leaving 16 bases between the germline ends. The CDR3 region is CASSDPRVLGEAFF. As DNA, the CDR3 is TGTGCCAGCAGTGATCCCCGGGTCCTCGGGGAAGCTTTCTTT.

The V call is TRBV18, the J call TRBJ1-1, with 8 bases aligning to TRBD1. Germline loops: CDR1 KGHSH, CDR2 LQKENI. The CDR3 is made up of 15 amino acids. V shed 0 bases and J 8 bases; nucleotides not matched to a gene: 8. The CDR3 loop reads CASSPPGQGRGEAFF. CDR3 DNA: TGTGCCAGCTCACCACCTGGACAGGGTCGGGGAGAAGCTTTCTTT. The full variable domain, with the rest looked up from reference TRBV18 and TRBJ1-1, is NAGVMQNPRHLVRRRGQEARLRCSPMKGHSHVYWYRQLPEEGLKFMVYLQKENIIDESGMPKERFSAEFPKEGPSILRIQQVVRGDSAAYFCASSPPGQGRGEAFFGQGTRLTVV.

The chain has TRBV13 and TRBJ1-2; TRBD1 aligns across 9 bases. This CDR3 comprises 16 residues. The ends lost 1 base at V and 8 bases at J; junction bases unmatched: 11. Germline values: CDR1 PRHDT, CDR2 FYEKMQ (reference sequence). The CDR3 sequence is CASSLASQGAGGGYTF. The CDR3 bases are TGTGCCAGCAGCTTAGCCTCACAGGGGGCTGGAGGAGGCTACACCTTC.

The chain has TRBV5-1 and TRBJ2-7, with D possibly matching TRBD1 (6 bases). Germline-derived CDR1 and CDR2 are SGHRS and YFSETQ. V gave up 5 bases and J gave up 1 base, with 7 bases separating them. The CDR3 spans 12 residues. CDR3 in DNA: TGCGCCAGCAGGGACAGTTCCTACGAGCAGTACTTC. Translation gives CASRDSSYEQYF.

The chain couples TRBV5-6 to TRBJ1-5; a possible D gene is TRBD1 (5 bases). The CDR3 spans 16 residues. CDR1 is SGHDT and CDR2 is YYEEEE in the germline V gene. Trimming took off 0 bases at V and 6 bases at J, with 16 bases between the two ends. CDR3 DNA: TGTGCCAGCAGCTTGGGGAGGGGACGAGGACGTCAGCCCCAGCATTTT. Translation: CASSLGRGRGRQPQHF.

The chain joins TRBV6-6 to TRBJ2-5; no firm D call. The CDR3 length is 14 residues. V was trimmed by 5 bases and J by 4 bases, leaving 14 bases between them. The germline CDR1 and CDR2 sequences are MNHNY and SVGAGI (reference sequence). CDR3: CASSTPMGRETQYF. The CDR3 nucleotides read TGTGCCAGCAGTACCCCCATGGGCAGAGAGACCCAGTACTTC.

CDR3 residues: CSVQRGSGNEQYF. The CDR3 region has the DNA TGCAGCGTTCAAAGAGGAAGCGGGAACGAGCAGTACTTC. The genes are TRBV29-1 and TRBJ2-7; 7 positions match TRBD2. J lost 5 bases, V lost 5 bases, and 9 bases had no gene match. The germline V gene encodes CDR1 SQVTM and CDR2 ANQGSEA. The CDR3 spans 13 residues.

J is TRBJ2-1 and V is TRBV19; D may be TRBD2 (5 bases). CDR1 LNHDA and CDR2 SQIVND come from the germline V gene (reference sequence). V dropped 4 bases and J dropped 4 bases, with 11 bases sitting between them. CDR3 length equals 14 residues. The CDR3 is CASSTSLPYNEQFF. The CDR3 DNA is TGTGCCAGTAGTACTAGCTTACCATACAATGAGCAGTTCTTC.

The rearrangement joins TRBV18 to TRBJ2-7; D is unclear. Germline assignment: CDR1 KGHSH and CDR2 LQKENI. CDR3 length: 13 amino acids. V lost 4 bases to trimming and J lost 4 bases, with 11 bases between them. This chain's CDR3 is CASSRTPSYEQYF. CDR3 bases: TGTGCCAGCTCACGAACACCGTCTTACGAGCAGTACTTC.